Detailed here is one TCR beta chain. Its matching antigen is unknown. This sample was included in a study of cytomegalovirus exposure and HLA in healthy donors. On the study more broadly: The study's early data release held about 80 million unique TCRs from HLA-typed donors. Whole-study results and caveats: Later analysis indicated greater clonal expansion among HLA-associated TCR beta chains than among equally common other chains.

Researchers ran the PCR with 60 Vbeta and 13 Jbeta primers. Sequencing used immunoSEQ multiplex PCR; TCRdb keeps in-frame clones, though not all of them. The repertoire table contains about 200,000 clones. Germline V gene data show CDR1 as MNHEY and CDR2 as SMNVEV (reference sequence). This CDR3 has 17 amino acids. With 1 base clipped from V and 0 bases from J, the junction kept 6 bases outside the gene matches. The rearrangement joins TRBV27 to TRBJ2-1; 7 bases match TRBD2. The source of this sequence is a girl between 2 and 10 years old in good health and CMV-seropositive. The specimen sequenced was PBMCs. As DNA, the CDR3 is TGTGCCAGCAGTTTATTGGTGGGAGGGCCCTCCTACAATGAGCAGTTCTTC. The encoded protein is CASSLLVGGPSYNEQFF.